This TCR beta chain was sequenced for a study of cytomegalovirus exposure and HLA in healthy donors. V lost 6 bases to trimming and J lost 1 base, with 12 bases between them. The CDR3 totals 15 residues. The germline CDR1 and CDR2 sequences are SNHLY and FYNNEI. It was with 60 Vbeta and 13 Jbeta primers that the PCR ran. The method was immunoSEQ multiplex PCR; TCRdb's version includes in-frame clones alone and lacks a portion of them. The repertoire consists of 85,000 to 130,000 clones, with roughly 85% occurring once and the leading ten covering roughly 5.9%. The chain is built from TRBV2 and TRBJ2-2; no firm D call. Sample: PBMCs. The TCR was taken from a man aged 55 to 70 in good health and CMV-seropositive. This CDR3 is CASRQRPVNTGELFF. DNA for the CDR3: TGTGCCAGCAGACAGAGACCAGTGAACACCGGGGAGCTGTTTTTT.